The source of this T cell receptor beta chain is a study of Graves' ophthalmopathy and Graves' hyperthyroidism (dated by TCRdb to between 2018 and 2020). Background on the whole study: Peripheral blood was collected at initial diagnosis, prior to any treatment. The study used TCR beta repertoire signatures to distinguish Graves' ophthalmopathy from Graves' hyperthyroidism and to predict progression to ophthalmopathy. In total, 135 blood samples were TCR-sequenced: 40 to 45 ophthalmopathy, under 85 hyperthyroidism and approximately 17 hyperthyroidism-to-ophthalmopathy patients. To explore V-J signatures distinguishing ophthalmopathy from hyperthyroidism, a discovery set of around 97 patients (roughly 45 ophthalmopathy, about 57 stable hyperthyroidism) was enrolled. An independent validation cohort was composed of about 20 hyperthyroidism patients and around 15 patients who later progressed from hyperthyroidism to ophthalmopathy. In several hyperthyroidism patients, the T-cell repertoire of thyroid tissue was compared with the T-cell repertoire of blood. Following sampling, methimazole starting at 30 mg daily was administered to hyperthyroidism patients, and high-dose intravenous methylprednisolone was administered to ophthalmopathy patients.

Broad study findings and their caveats: Most expanded thyroid clonotypes with a frequency above 0.001 also appeared in blood, which suggests that blood repertoires may reflect the immune response in the thyroid. Sample size was not statistically predetermined, and group allocation was not concealed from the investigators. In validation, the model predicted ophthalmopathy progression with about 71% sensitivity and roughly 72% specificity; 12 predicted patients were CT-confirmed with GO in a median of around 6 months. Ophthalmopathy was separated from stable hyperthyroidism by the 13-signature model with around 89% sensitivity and around 81% specificity in cross-validation and with 80%/75% in the test set.

For repertoire sequencing, the TCR beta CDR3 regions were amplified from RNA transcripts. The first round was an RT-PCR using HTBI primers with the Qiagen OneStep RT-PCR kit, and this first round was followed by a second-round multiplex PCR, then size selection and purification. The libraries underwent paired-end sequencing with 100 bp reads on an Illumina HiSeq2000. As for how the authors treated the data: SOAPnuke was used to process the reads, removing any read that contained adapters or uncalled bases, had a mean Phred below 15, or lacked an exact match to the constant primer or identifier. COPE v1.2.5 was used to merge the high-quality paired reads. Each unique nucleotide sequence was defined as a clonotype, and clonotypes were aligned to IMGT TRB V, D and J references with MiTCR v1.1. Only V-J combinations with frequency above 0.0001 were analysed, covering approximately 99% of repertoires. For each V-J combination, a TCR clonal expansion and chaos score was defined as F50 clonal expansion divided by the chaos observed in the TCRdist matrix. Welch's t-statistics and random forest were used to narrow the features down to approximately 13 V-J combinations, which were then fed into a naive Bayes classifier. The similarity between thyroid and blood repertoires was quantified using the Morisita-Horn index. TCRdb reanalyzed the raw reads on its own, using fastp at Q25 for trimming and MiXCR for clone calling, and kept in-frame beta chains. When rows share a CDR3 protein, they turn into one entry using the most common DNA and genes. In this record, the V and J calls reflect TCRdb's handling and not the investigators' own analysis. The sample table shows hundreds of thousands of distinct CDR3 sequences, and 35% to 50% are seen once. Approximately 46% of the sample belongs to the ten largest clones.

Patients with ophthalmopathy had moderately to severely active disease, with a Clinical Activity Score of 3 or more, a NOSPECS grade of 4 or more, and a disease duration of less than 3 months. Patients with other autoimmune diseases, uncontrolled infections, pregnancy or lactation were excluded. Diagnosis was based on clinical symptoms, serum thyroxine, TRAb, thyroid ultrasound and orbital computed tomography. Ficoll-Paque density gradient centrifugation was used to isolate PBMCs from around 9.1 ml of fresh peripheral blood. Total RNA was extracted using Trizol reagent, and RNA quality was checked on an Agilent 2100 Bioanalyzer. Remarks on this clonotype: This clone's antigen is unknown. No base quality information exists; no much larger clone differs at one position.

V loses 5 bases of germline sequence and J loses 8 bases, and the interval between the two ends is 12 bases. The CDR3 sequence holds 12 residues, the cysteine and phenylalanine included. Here the CDR3 DNA is all that survives: 36 bases in frame from base 1. CDR1 is given as MGHDK and CDR2 as SYGVNS, both from the germline V gene. The receptor's source is an adult man with Graves' ophthalmopathy. Sequencing was done on a sample of peripheral blood. Recombination joined TRBV25-1 with TRBJ1-1, with TRBD1 as a weak D call on 6 bases. The DNA sequence is given as TGTGCCAGCAGTTTTTGGAGGGGGGAAGCTTTCTTT. Protein translation: CASSFWRGEAFF.